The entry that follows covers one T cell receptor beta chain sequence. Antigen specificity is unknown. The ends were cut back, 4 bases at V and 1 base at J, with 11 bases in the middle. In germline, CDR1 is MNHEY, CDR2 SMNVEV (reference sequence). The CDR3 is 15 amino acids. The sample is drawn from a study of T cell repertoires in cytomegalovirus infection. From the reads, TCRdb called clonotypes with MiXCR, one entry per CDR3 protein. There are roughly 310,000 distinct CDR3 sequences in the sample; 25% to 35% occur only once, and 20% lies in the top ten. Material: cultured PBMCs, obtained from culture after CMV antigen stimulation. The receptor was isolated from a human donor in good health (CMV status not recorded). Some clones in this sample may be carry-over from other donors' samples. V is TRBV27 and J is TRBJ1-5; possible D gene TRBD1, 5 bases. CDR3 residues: CASSWGLGSNQPQHF. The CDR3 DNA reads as TGTGCCAGCAGTTGGGGGTTGGGGAGCAATCAGCCCCAGCATTTT.